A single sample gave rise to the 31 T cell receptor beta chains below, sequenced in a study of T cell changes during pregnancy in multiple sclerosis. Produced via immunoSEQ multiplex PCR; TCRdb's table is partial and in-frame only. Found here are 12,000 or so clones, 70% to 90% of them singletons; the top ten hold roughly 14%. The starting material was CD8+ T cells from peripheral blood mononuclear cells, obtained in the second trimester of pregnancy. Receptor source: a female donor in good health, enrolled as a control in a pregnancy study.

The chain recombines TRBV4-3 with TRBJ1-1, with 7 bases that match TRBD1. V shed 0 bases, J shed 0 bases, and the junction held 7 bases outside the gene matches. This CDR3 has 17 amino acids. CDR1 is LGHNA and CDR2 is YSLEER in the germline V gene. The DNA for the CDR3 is TGCGCCAGCAGCCAAGACCCCCGGAGGGGGCTGAACACTGAAGCTTTCTTT. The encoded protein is CASSQDPRRGLNTEAFF.

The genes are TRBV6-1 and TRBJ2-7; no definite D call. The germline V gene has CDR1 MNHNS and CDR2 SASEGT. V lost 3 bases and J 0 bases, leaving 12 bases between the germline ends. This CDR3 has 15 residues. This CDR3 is CASSDGQALSYEQYF. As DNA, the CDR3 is TGTGCCAGCAGTGACGGTCAGGCCCTCTCCTACGAGCAGTACTTC.

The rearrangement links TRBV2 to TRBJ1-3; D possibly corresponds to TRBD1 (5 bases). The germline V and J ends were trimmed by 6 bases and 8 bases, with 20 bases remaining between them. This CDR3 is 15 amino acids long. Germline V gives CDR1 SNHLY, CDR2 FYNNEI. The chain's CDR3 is CASRAGQSSWDTIYF. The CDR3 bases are TGTGCCAGCAGGGCGGGGCAGTCGAGCTGGGACACCATATATTTT.

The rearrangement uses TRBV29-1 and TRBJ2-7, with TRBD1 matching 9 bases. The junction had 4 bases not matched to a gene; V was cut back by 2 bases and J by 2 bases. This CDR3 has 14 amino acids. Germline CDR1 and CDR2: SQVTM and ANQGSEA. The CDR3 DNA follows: TGCAGCGTTGAAATCGGACAGGGGACCTACGAGCAGTACTTC. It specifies CSVEIGQGTYEQYF.

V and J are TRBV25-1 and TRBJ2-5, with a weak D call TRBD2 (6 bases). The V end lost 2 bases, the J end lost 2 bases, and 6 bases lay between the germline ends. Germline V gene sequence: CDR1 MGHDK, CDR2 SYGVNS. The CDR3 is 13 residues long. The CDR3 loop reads CASSEGGQETQYF. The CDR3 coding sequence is TGTGCCAGCAGTGAAGGGGGGCAAGAGACCCAGTACTTC.

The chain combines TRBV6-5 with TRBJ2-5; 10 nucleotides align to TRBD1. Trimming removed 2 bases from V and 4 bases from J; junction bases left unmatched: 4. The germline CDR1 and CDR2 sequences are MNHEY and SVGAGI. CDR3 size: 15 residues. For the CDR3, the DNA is TGTGCCAGCAGTTACCAGACAGGGGGCGCAGAGACCCAGTACTTC. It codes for CASSYQTGGAETQYF.

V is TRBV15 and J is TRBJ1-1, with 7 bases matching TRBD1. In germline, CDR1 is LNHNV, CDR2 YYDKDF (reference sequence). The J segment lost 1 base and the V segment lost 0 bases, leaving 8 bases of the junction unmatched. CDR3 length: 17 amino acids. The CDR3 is CATSRDERGRRNTEAFF. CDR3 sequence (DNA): TGTGCCACCAGCAGAGATGAAAGGGGGCGCCGGAACACTGAAGCTTTCTTT. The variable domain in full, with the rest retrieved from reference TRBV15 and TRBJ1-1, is DAMVIQNPRYQVTQFGKPVTLSCSQTLNHNVMYWYQQKSSQAPKLLFHYYDKDFNNEADTPDNFQSRRPNTSFCFLDIRSPGLGDTAMYLCATSRDERGRRNTEAFFGQGTRLTVV.

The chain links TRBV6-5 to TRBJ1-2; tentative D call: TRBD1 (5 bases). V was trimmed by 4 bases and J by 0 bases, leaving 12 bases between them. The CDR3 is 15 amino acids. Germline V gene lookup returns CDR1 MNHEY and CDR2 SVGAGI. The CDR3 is CASSSYQGSNYGYTF. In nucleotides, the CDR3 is TGTGCCAGCAGTTCCTACCAGGGTTCTAACTATGGCTACACCTTC.

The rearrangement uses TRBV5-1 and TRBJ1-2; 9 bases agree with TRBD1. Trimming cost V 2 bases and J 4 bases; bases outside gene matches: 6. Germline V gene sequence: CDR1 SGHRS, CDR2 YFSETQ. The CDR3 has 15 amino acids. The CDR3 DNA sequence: TGCGCCAGCAGCTTATCCGGGACAGGGCTCTATGGCTACACCTTC. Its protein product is CASSLSGTGLYGYTF.

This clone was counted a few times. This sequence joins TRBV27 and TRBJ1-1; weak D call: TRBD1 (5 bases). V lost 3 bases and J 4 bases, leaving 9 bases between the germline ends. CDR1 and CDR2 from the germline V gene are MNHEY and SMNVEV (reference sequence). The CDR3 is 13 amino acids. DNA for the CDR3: TGTGCCAGCAGTTTGGGGGGGAGCACTGAAGCTTTCTTT. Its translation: CASSLGGSTEAFF.

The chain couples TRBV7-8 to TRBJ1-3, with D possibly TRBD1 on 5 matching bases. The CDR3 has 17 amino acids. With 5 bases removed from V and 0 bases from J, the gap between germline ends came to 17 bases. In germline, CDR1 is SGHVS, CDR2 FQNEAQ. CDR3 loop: CASSPGGGGYSGNTIYF. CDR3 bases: TGTGCCAGCAGCCCGGGCGGGGGGGGGTACTCTGGAAACACCATATATTTT.

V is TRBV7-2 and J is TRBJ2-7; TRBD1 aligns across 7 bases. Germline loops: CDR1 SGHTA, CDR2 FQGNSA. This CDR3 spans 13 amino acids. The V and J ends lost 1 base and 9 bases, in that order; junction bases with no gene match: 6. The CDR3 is CASSLGWAGGQYF. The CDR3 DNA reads TGTGCCAGCAGCTTAGGTTGGGCAGGGGGGCAGTACTTC. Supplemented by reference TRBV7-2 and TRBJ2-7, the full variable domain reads GAGVSQSPSNKVTEKGKDVELRCDPISGHTALYWYRQSLGQGLEFLIYFQGNSAPDKSGLPSDRFSAERTGGSVSTLTIQRTQQEDSAVYLCASSLGWAGGQYFGPGTRLTVT.

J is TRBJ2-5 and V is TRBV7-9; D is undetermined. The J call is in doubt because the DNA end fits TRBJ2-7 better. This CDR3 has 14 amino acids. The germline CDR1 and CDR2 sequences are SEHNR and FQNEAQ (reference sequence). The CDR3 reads CASRAQVPPYEQYF. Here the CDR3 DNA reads TGTGCCAGCAGAGCTCAGGTTCCCCCCTACGAGCAGTACTTC.

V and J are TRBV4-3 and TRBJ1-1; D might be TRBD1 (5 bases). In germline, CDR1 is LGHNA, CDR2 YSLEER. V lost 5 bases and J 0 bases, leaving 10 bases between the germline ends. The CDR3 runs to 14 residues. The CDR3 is CASSSDILNTEAFF. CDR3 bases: TGCGCCAGCAGCTCGGACATACTGAACACTGAAGCTTTCTTT.

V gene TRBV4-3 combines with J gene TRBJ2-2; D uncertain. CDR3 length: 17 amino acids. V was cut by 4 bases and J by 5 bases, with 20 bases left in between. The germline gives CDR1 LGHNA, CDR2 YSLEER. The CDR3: CASSRNAPGGLTGELFF. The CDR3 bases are TGCGCCAGCAGCCGAAACGCTCCCGGCGGATTAACCGGGGAGCTGTTTTTT.

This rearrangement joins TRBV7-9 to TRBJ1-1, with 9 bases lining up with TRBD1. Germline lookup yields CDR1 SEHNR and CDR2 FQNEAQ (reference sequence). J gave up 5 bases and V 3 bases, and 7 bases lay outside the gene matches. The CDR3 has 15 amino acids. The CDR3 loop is CASSFLDRGGTEAFF. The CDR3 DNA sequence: TGTGCCAGCAGCTTCCTGGACAGGGGAGGTACTGAAGCTTTCTTT.

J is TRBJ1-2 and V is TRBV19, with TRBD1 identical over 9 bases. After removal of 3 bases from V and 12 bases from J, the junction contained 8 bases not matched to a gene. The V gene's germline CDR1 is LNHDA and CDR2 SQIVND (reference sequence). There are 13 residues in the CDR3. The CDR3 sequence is CASSMGQGPFDTF. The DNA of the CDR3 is TGTGCCAGTAGTATGGGACAGGGCCCCTTTGACACCTTC.

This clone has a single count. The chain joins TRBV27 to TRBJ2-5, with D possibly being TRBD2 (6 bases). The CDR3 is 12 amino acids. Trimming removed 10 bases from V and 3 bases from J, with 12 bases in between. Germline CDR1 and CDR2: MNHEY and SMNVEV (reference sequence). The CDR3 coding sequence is TGTGCCACCCGCGGGAACGAAGAGACCCAGTACTTC. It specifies CATRGNEETQYF.

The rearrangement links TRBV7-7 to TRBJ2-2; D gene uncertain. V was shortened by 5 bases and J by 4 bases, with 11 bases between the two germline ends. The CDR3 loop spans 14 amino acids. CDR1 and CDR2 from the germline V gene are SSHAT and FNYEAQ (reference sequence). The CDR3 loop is CASSPSRATGELFF. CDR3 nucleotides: TGTGCCAGCAGCCCGAGTAGAGCCACCGGGGAGCTGTTTTTT.

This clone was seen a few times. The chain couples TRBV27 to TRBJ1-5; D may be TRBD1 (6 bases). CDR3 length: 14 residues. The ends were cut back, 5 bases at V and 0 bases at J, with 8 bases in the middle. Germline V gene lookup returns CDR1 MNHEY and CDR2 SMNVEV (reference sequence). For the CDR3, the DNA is TGTGCCAGCAGTCTACAGGGTAGCAATCAGCCCCAGCATTTT. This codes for CASSLQGSNQPQHF.

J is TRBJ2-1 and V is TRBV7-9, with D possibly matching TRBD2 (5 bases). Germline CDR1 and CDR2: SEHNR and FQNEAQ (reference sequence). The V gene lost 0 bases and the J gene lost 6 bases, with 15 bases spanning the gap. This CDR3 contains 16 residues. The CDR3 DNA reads TGTGCCAGCAGCTTAGCGGATGGCGGAGGAAGCAATGAGCAGTTCTTC. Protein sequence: CASSLADGGGSNEQFF.

Here the CDR3 DNA reads TGTGCCAGTCAGGGGTACGACCGAAACACCATATATTTT. Translated, it gives CASQGYDRNTIYF. V is TRBV6-5 and J is TRBJ1-3, with D perhaps matching TRBD1 (6 bases). The V gene lost 9 bases and the J gene lost 5 bases, with 14 bases spanning the gap. This CDR3 has 13 amino acids. Looked up from germline, CDR1 is MNHEY and CDR2 is SVGAGI.

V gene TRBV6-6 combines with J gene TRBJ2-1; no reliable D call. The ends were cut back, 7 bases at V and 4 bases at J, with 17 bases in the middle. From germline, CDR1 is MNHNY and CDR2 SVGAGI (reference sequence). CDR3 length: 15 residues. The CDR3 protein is CASTPGSERYNEQFF. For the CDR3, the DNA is TGTGCCAGCACCCCCGGGTCAGAAAGATACAATGAGCAGTTCTTC.

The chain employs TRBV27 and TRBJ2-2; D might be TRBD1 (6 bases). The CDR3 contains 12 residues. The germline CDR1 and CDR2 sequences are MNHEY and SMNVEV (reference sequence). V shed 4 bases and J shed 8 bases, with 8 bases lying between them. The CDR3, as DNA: TGTGCCAGCAGTTCACAGGGTGGGGAGCTGTTTTTT. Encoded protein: CASSSQGGELFF.

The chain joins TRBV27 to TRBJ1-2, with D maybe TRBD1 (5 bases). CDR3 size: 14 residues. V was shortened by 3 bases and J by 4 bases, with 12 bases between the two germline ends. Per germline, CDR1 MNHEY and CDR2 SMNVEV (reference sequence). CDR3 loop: CASSFSGDGYGYTF. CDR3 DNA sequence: TGTGCCAGCAGTTTTTCGGGGGACGGCTATGGCTACACCTTC.

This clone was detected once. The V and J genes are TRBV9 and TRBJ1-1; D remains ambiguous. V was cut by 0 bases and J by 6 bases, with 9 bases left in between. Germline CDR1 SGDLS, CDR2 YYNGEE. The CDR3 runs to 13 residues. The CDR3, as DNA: TGTGCCAGCAGCGTAGGGCAGTCCGCTGAAGCTTTCTTT. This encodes CASSVGQSAEAFF.

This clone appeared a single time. CDR3 sequence (DNA): TGTGCCATCAGTCTGTTTGGTAGCGGGGTCTCCTACGAGCAGTACTTC. This sequence encodes CAISLFGSGVSYEQYF. This rearrangement joins TRBV10-3 to TRBJ2-7; 8 bases fit TRBD2. The CDR3 runs 16 residues. V shed 5 bases, J shed 0 bases, and the junction held 9 bases outside the gene matches. Germline values: CDR1 ENHRY, CDR2 SYGVKD.

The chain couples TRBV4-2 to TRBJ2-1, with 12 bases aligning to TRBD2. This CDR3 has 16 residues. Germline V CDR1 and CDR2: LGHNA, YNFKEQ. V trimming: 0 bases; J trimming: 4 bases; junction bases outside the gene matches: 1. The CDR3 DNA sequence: TGTGCCAGCAGCCAAGATGGGACTAGCGGGTACAATGAGCAGTTCTTC. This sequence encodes CASSQDGTSGYNEQFF.

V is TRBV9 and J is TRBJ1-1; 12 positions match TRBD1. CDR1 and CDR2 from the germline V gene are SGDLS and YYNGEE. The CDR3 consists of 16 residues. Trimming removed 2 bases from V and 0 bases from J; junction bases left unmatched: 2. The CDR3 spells CASSVRDRGLNTEAFF. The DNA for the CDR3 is TGTGCCAGCAGCGTCCGGGACAGGGGGCTGAACACTGAAGCTTTCTTT.

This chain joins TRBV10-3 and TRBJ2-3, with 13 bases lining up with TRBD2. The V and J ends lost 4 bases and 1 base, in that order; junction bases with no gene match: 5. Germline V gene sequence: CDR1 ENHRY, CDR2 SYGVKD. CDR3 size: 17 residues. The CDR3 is CAISGLAGGRGTDTQYF. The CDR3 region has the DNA TGTGCCATCAGTGGACTAGCGGGAGGACGCGGCACAGATACGCAGTATTTT.

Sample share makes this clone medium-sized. The CDR3 DNA sequence: TGTGCCAGCAGCACGCGAGCCGGGACTAGCTACGAGCAGTACTTC. Its protein is CASSTRAGTSYEQYF. The rearrangement joins TRBV13 to TRBJ2-7; 8 bases are a match to TRBD2. Germline V gives CDR1 PRHDT, CDR2 FYEKMQ (reference sequence). This CDR3 region has 15 residues. V lost 5 bases to trimming and J lost 3 bases; unmatched junction nucleotides: 9.